Below are 20 T cell receptor beta chains sequenced from a single sample in a study of identical twins. Each CDR3 protein gets one entry after TCRdb re-called the 5' RACE reads with MiXCR. The sample yields about 700,000 distinct CDR3 sequences, roughly 6% seen once. Sequencing was done on a sample of naive T cells sorted from blood. The receptors derive from a man aged 18-30 years in good health.

This clonotype was seen at least ten times. The gene calls are TRBV2 and TRBJ1-1, with D unresolved. CDR3 length: 14 amino acids. Germline V gene data show CDR1 as SNHLY and CDR2 as FYNNEI. V lost 8 bases and J lost 1, with 14 bases in between. In DNA, the CDR3 is TGTGCCAGCGTGGTCCACTCAAGGAACACTGAAGCTTTCTTT. This codes for CASVVHSRNTEAFF.

This clonotype was observed a few times. The chain recombines TRBV12-3 or TRBV12-4 with TRBJ2-2, with D hard to call. With 7 bases removed from V and 2 bases from J, the gap between germline ends came to 11 bases. The length of the CDR3 is 14 residues. This CDR3 reads CASTAGPNTGELFF. Written as DNA, the CDR3 is TGTGCCAGCACCGCCGGTCCCAACACCGGGGAGCTGTTTTTT.

This clonotype was counted many times. V usage is TRBV12-3 or TRBV12-4 and J usage is TRBJ2-2; D is possibly TRBD1 or TRBD2 (6 bases each). The CDR3 is made up of 14 amino acids. The V end lost 5 bases, the J end lost 1 base, and 8 bases lay between the germline ends. CDR3 residues: CASSAGQNTGELFF. In DNA form, the CDR3 reads TGTGCCAGCAGTGCGGGACAGAACACCGGGGAGCTGTTTTTT.

This clonotype has only one observation. A much larger clonotype is one base distant, so this may be a read error. This chain uses TRBV27 with TRBJ2-7; D not certain. This CDR3 is built from 11 residues. CDR1 MNHEY and CDR2 SMNVEV come from the germline V gene (reference sequence). The CDR3 spells CASGYSYEQCF. The CDR3 coding sequence is TGTGCCAGCGGGTACAGCTACGAGCAGTGCTTC.

Only a few counts were recorded for this clonotype. The CDR3 region is CASSALVGTQYF. Written as DNA, the CDR3 is TGTGCCAGCAGTGCGTTGGTGGGTACGCAGTATTTT. V usage is TRBV12-3 or TRBV12-4 and J usage is TRBJ2-3, with no clear D. The V gene lost 5 bases and the J gene lost 8 bases, with 11 bases spanning the gap. This CDR3 contains 12 residues.

This clonotype was counted a few times. The chain links TRBV12-3 or TRBV12-4 to TRBJ1-2; D gene uncertain. Trimming cost V 6 bases and J 8 bases, with 13 bases left between them. CDR3 length equals 12 residues. In DNA, the CDR3 is TGTGCCAGCAGGTCCGGGGTCGGAGGCTACACCTTC. Its protein is CASRSGVGGYTF.

This clonotype came up many times. This sequence joins TRBV12-3 or TRBV12-4 and TRBJ2-1, with D possibly being TRBD1 (5 bases). V lost 1 base, J lost 6 bases, and 13 bases lay in between. The CDR3 is made up of 15 amino acids. Written as DNA, the CDR3 is TGTGCCAGCAGTTTAGGGCCAGGGCAGGGCAATGAGCAGTTCTTC. Protein product: CASSLGPGQGNEQFF.

This clonotype was observed many times. The chain is built from TRBV27 and TRBJ2-2, with a possible D match to TRBD1 (5 bases). This CDR3 has 15 residues. V lost 4 bases and J 4 bases, leaving 13 bases between the germline ends. Germline V gives CDR1 MNHEY, CDR2 SMNVEV (reference sequence). CDR3 residues: CASSSQGWGTGELFF. The CDR3 nucleotides are TGTGCCAGCAGTTCGCAGGGTTGGGGCACCGGGGAGCTGTTTTTT.

This clonotype was observed at least ten times. V and J are TRBV20-1 and TRBJ2-7; D may be TRBD2 (7 bases). Trimming shortened V by 5 bases and J by 3 bases, and 17 bases separated the two germline ends. The CDR3 contains 14 residues. The germline V gene encodes CDR1 DFQATT and CDR2 SNEGSKA (reference sequence). DNA of the CDR3: TGCAGTGCTGGCGGAAAGCGGGACAACTACGAGCAGTACTTC. It is translated as CSAGGKRDNYEQYF.

This clonotype was detected only a few times. The genes are TRBV11-2 and TRBJ2-7; 7 bases agree with TRBD1. Germline V gives CDR1 SGHAT, CDR2 FQNNGV. The CDR3 contains 15 residues. After removal of 5 bases from V and 5 bases from J, the junction contained 12 bases not matched to a gene. The CDR3 DNA reads TGTGCCAGCAGCGCGATTAGGGGGCGGTATGACGAGCAGTACTTC. Translating gives CASSAIRGRYDEQYF.

This clonotype occurred many times. This chain uses TRBV7-2 with TRBJ2-1; D tentatively fits TRBD1 or TRBD2 (5 bases each). V was clipped by 3 bases and J by 6 bases, with 12 bases between them. Germline lookup yields CDR1 SGHTA and CDR2 FQGNSA. The CDR3 spans 14 residues. The CDR3 sequence is CASSFGAPLNEQFF. Written as DNA, the CDR3 is TGTGCCAGCAGCTTCGGGGCACCGCTCAATGAGCAGTTCTTC.

V usage is TRBV20-1 and J usage is TRBJ2-1; TRBD2 matches 15 bases. The J segment lost 7 bases and the V segment lost 5 bases, leaving 6 bases of the junction unmatched. The germline V gene encodes CDR1 DFQATT and CDR2 SNEGSKA (reference sequence). The CDR3 loop spans 15 amino acids. CDR3 protein: CSASGLAGGNNEQFF. The CDR3 bases are TGCAGTGCTTCGGGACTAGCGGGAGGAAATAATGAGCAGTTCTTC.

There are many counts of this clonotype. The V call is TRBV29-1, the J call TRBJ2-4; 13 nucleotides match TRBD2. The CDR3 consists of 16 residues. Germline-derived CDR1 and CDR2 are SQVTM and ANQGSEA. The V segment lost 6 bases and the J segment 0 bases; nucleotides outside the gene matches: 5. CDR3 loop: CSVGTSGTIAKNIQYF. CDR3 in DNA: TGCAGCGTCGGGACTAGCGGGACGATAGCCAAAAACATTCAGTACTTC.

The table lists this clonotype with a few counts. The chain uses TRBV19 and TRBJ2-3; maybe TRBD1 (6 bases). The V gene lost 4 bases and the J gene lost 0 bases, with 8 bases spanning the gap. The CDR3 has 14 amino acids. In germline, CDR1 is LNHDA, CDR2 SQIVND (reference sequence). The CDR3 region is CASSTQGSTDTQYF. In nucleotides, the CDR3 is TGTGCCAGTAGTACACAGGGTAGCACAGATACGCAGTATTTT.

This clonotype showed up many times. V is TRBV12-3 or TRBV12-4 and J is TRBJ2-7; TRBD2 matches at 9 bases. Trimming at V came to 6 bases and at J to 4 bases, leaving 4 bases not matched to a gene. CDR3 length: 13 amino acids. The CDR3 region has the DNA TGTGCCAGCAGCCTAGCGGGAAGGTACGAGCAGTACTTC. This encodes CASSLAGRYEQYF.

J is TRBJ2-7 and V is TRBV18, with 8 bases fitting TRBD2. This CDR3 spans 15 amino acids. Germline V gene data show CDR1 as KGHSH and CDR2 as LQKENI. The V segment lost 2 bases and the J segment 5 bases; nucleotides outside the gene matches: 8. Written as DNA, the CDR3 is TGTGCCAGCTCACCAATCGGAGCGGGAGAACACGAGCAGTACTTC. This gives the protein CASSPIGAGEHEQYF.

CDR3 DNA sequence: TGTGCCAGCAGTTTATACGTCGGGGCAGCTCAAGAGACCCAGTACTTC. It specifies CASSLYVGAAQETQYF. The J gene is TRBJ2-5, the V gene TRBV27; D tentatively reads TRBD1 or TRBD2 (5 bases each). V was clipped by 1 base and J by 2 bases, with 14 bases between them. The CDR3 has 16 amino acids. Germline-derived CDR1 and CDR2 are MNHEY and SMNVEV (reference sequence).

Comments on this clonotype: Lacking the conserved final phenylalanine or tryptophan, this CDR3 likely reflects a read error. The chain joins TRBV5-1 to TRBJ1-4; D call uncertain. The CDR3 length is 13 residues. Per germline, CDR1 SGHRS and CDR2 YFSETQ. Trimming pared 6 bases from V and 7 bases from J, leaving 13 bases between. CDR3 amino acids: CASKLASTEKLFC. The CDR3 DNA is TGCGCCAGCAAGCTTGCCTCAACTGAAAAACTGTTTTGT.

The chain couples TRBV27 to TRBJ2-1; tentatively, D is TRBD2 (6 bases). Germline V gene lookup returns CDR1 MNHEY and CDR2 SMNVEV (reference sequence). With 2 bases removed from V and 5 bases from J, the gap between germline ends came to 16 bases. The CDR3 has 16 residues. Here the CDR3 DNA reads TGTGCCAGCAGTTTAAGGTCGGGGCGGGGACACAATGAGCAGTTCTTC. This gives the protein CASSLRSGRGHNEQFF.

This clonotype was observed at least ten times. V and J are TRBV25-1 and TRBJ2-3; 8 bases line up with TRBD2. Germline V gene data show CDR1 as MGHDK and CDR2 as SYGVNS. The CDR3 covers 17 residues. V was clipped by 3 bases and J by 8 bases; unmatched bases: 16. The CDR3 sequence: CASSDSASGRGLGTQYF. The CDR3 DNA sequence: TGTGCCAGCAGTGATAGTGCCAGCGGGAGAGGGCTTGGTACGCAGTATTTT.